The 23 T cell receptor beta chains listed next were all sequenced from one sample in a study of Ad26.COV2.S vaccination and SARS-CoV-2 variants. Treatment indicated: some 20 received Ad26.COV2.S at low or high dose, single or two shots; roughly five received placebo; per-sample allocation not given. The investigators took samples on day 63 after the first vaccine or placebo injection. This table comes from immunoSEQ multiplex PCR, and its TCRdb copy is limited to in-frame clones, with some not included. Counted here are about 350,000 clones, around nine tenths occurring once; the ten biggest clones make up roughly 4.8%. This specimen consisted of peripheral blood, obtained in a trial of Ad26.COV2.S vaccine versus placebo. These receptors all stem from a person aged 18-65 years who received the Ad26.COV2.S COVID-19 vaccine or a placebo.

This chain uses TRBV6-4 with TRBJ2-2; D call uncertain. Germline values: CDR1 MRHNA, CDR2 SNTAGT. V was shortened by 6 bases and J by 0 bases, with 8 bases between the two germline ends. There are 14 residues in the CDR3. The CDR3 here is CASSARSNTGELFF. The CDR3 nucleotides are TGTGCCAGCAGCGCCCGGTCGAACACCGGGGAGCTGTTTTTT.

This clone was observed once. The chain couples TRBV19 to TRBJ1-5; TRBD1 matches 8 bases. V was clipped by 6 bases and J by 0 bases; unmatched bases: 7. Germline V gene data show CDR1 as LNHDA and CDR2 as SQIVND (reference sequence). This CDR3 is built from 16 residues. As DNA, the CDR3 is TGTGCCAGTAGCGCAGGGGGCACTTATAGCAATCAGCCCCAGCATTTT. It translates to CASSAGGTYSNQPQHF.

The rearrangement joins TRBV5-6 to TRBJ1-1; 8 bases are a match to TRBD1. With 0 bases clipped from V and 2 bases from J, the junction kept 3 bases outside the gene matches. Germline V CDR1 and CDR2: SGHDT, YYEEEE. The CDR3 consists of 15 residues. The CDR3 is CASSLGTGINTEAFF. The CDR3 coding sequence is TGTGCCAGCAGCTTGGGGACAGGGATTAACACTGAAGCTTTCTTT. The complete variable domain, with remaining parts taken from reference TRBV5-6 and TRBJ1-1, reads DAGVTQSPTHLIKTRGQQVTLRCSPKSGHDTVSWYQQALGQGPQFIFQYYEEEERQRGNFPDRFSGHQFPNYSSELNVNALLLGDSALYLCASSLGTGINTEAFFGQGTRLTVV.

Worth noting for this clone: Distinct nucleotide sequences in the sample also encode this CDR3. The chain couples TRBV7-2 to TRBJ1-3; possibly TRBD1 for D (5 bases). Between the trimmed V and J ends, which lost 1 base and 1 base, there was a span of 5 bases. From germline, CDR1 is SGHTA and CDR2 FQGNSA. This CDR3 has 14 amino acids. The CDR3 DNA is TGTGCCAGCAGCTTAGGGGGGTCTGGAAACACCATATATTTT. It encodes CASSLGGSGNTIYF.

The chain combines TRBV2 with TRBJ2-3, with D possibly matching TRBD2 (6 bases). This CDR3 comprises 17 residues. Between the trimmed V and J ends, which lost 2 bases and 3 bases, there was a span of 18 bases. Germline assignment: CDR1 SNHLY and CDR2 FYNNEI. CDR3 coding DNA: TGTGCCAGCAGTGAATGGAAGATAGGGGCGGGGACAGATACGCAGTATTTT. Translating gives CASSEWKIGAGTDTQYF.

This chain links TRBV5-1 with TRBJ2-3, with unresolved D. Germline-derived CDR1 and CDR2 are SGHRS and YFSETQ. V lost 4 bases, J lost 3 bases, and 9 bases lay in between. The CDR3 runs to 13 residues. The DNA of the CDR3 is TGCGCCAGCAGCGCCCCTCAGACAGATACGCAGTATTTT. Protein product: CASSAPQTDTQYF. Looking up the rest from reference TRBV5-1 and TRBJ2-3 gives the full variable domain: KAGVTQTPRYLIKTRGQQVTLSCSPISGHRSVSWYQQTPGQGLQFLFEYFSETQRNKGNFPGRFSGRQFSNSRSEMNVSTLELGDSALYLCASSAPQTDTQYFGPGTRLTVL.

This clone is a singleton in its sample. The chain joins TRBV6-5 to TRBJ1-2, with 11 bases that match TRBD1. The germline CDR1 and CDR2 sequences are MNHEY and SVGAGI. Trimming took 2 bases from V and 6 from J; bases not matched to a gene: 5. This CDR3 has 15 amino acids. The CDR3 nucleotides are TGTGCCAGCAGTTACGACGGACAGGGGGCTGATGGCTACACCTTC. It translates to CASSYDGQGADGYTF.

The chain uses TRBV9 and TRBJ1-2; 7 positions match TRBD1. The trim removed 7 bases at V and 3 bases at J, leaving 3 bases unmatched. Germline CDR1 SGDLS, CDR2 YYNGEE. CDR3 size: 12 residues. This CDR3 is CASGDSYYGYTF. CDR3 DNA: TGTGCCAGCGGGGACAGCTACTATGGCTACACCTTC.

This clone was observed once. The rearrangement links TRBV23-1 to TRBJ2-2; 13 positions agree with TRBD2. TRBV23-1 is assigned to the ORF class and has an uncertain function. J was trimmed by 6 bases and V by 3 bases; bases with no gene match: 22. This CDR3 region has 22 residues. The CDR3 reads CASSQGWPGTSGIFFFAGELFF. The CDR3 coding sequence is TGCGCCAGCAGTCAGGGGTGGCCCGGGACTAGCGGGATCTTTTTTTTCGCCGGGGAGCTGTTTTTT.

V and J are TRBV2 and TRBJ2-7; 12 nucleotides align to TRBD1. Germline V gene data show CDR1 as SNHLY and CDR2 as FYNNEI. The CDR3 totals 16 residues. Germline trimming cut 1 base from V and 9 bases from J; bases unmatched to any gene: 10. CDR3: CASSEVTGTGGSAQYF. In DNA, the CDR3 is TGTGCCAGCAGTGAAGTGACCGGGACAGGGGGCAGTGCGCAGTACTTC.

Only one count was recorded for this clone. The gene calls are TRBV11-2 and TRBJ2-1; TRBD2 aligns across 12 bases. Trimming took 0 bases from V and 6 from J; bases not matched to a gene: 6. Germline V gives CDR1 SGHAT, CDR2 FQNNGV. This CDR3 is built from 17 residues. CDR3 in amino acids: CASSLDLGLAGGNEQFF. The CDR3 nucleotides are TGTGCCAGCAGCTTAGATCTGGGACTAGCGGGCGGCAATGAGCAGTTCTTC. Full variable domain (remainder filled in from reference TRBV11-2 and TRBJ2-1): EAGVAQSPRYKIIEKRQSVAFWCNPISGHATLYWYQQILGQGPKLLIQFQNNGVVDDSQLPKDRFSAERLKGVDSTLKIQPAKLEDSAVYLCASSLDLGLAGGNEQFFGPGTRLTVL.

The V and J genes are TRBV18 and TRBJ1-2, with a weak D call TRBD1 (5 bases). Trimming left V 5 bases short and J 4 bases short, with 14 bases between. Germline loops: CDR1 KGHSH, CDR2 LQKENI. This CDR3 contains 14 residues. In DNA form, the CDR3 reads TGTGCCAGCTCAGCGGCTGCAGGGTTCTATGGCTACACCTTC. Translation gives CASSAAAGFYGYTF.

This chain uses TRBV9 with TRBJ1-2; tentative D call: TRBD1 (6 bases). This CDR3 has 15 residues. Germline CDR1 reads SGDLS; CDR2 reads YYNGEE. V was shortened by 3 bases and J by 8 bases, with 20 bases between the two germline ends. The CDR3 spells CASSAEGRGEWGYTF. CDR3 in DNA: TGTGCCAGCAGCGCAGAGGGGAGGGGGGAATGGGGCTACACCTTC.

The CDR3 nucleotides are TGTGCCAGCAGTCGGACAGGGTCCTACGAGCAGTACTTC. As protein: CASSRTGSYEQYF. V and J are TRBV12-3 or TRBV12-4 and TRBJ2-7, with 8 bases aligning to TRBD1. There are 13 residues in the CDR3. The ends lost 5 bases at V and 1 base at J; junction bases unmatched: 1.

This clone was detected once. J is TRBJ2-5 and V is TRBV20-1; 12 positions match TRBD2. This CDR3 has 13 amino acids. V lost 3 bases, J lost 9 bases, and 5 bases stayed unmatched. Germline assignment: CDR1 DFQATT and CDR2 SNEGSKA (reference sequence). The CDR3 loop reads CSASTSGGKSQYF. In DNA form, the CDR3 reads TGCAGTGCTAGTACTAGCGGGGGGAAATCCCAGTACTTC.

J is TRBJ2-6 and V is TRBV19; D not certain. V was clipped by 7 bases and J by 2 bases, with 6 bases between them. This CDR3 is built from 13 residues. Looked up from germline, CDR1 is LNHDA and CDR2 is SQIVND (reference sequence). The CDR3 nucleotides read TGTGCCAGTAAAAGTACTGGGGCCAACGTCCTGACTTTC. Amino acids: CASKSTGANVLTF. The whole variable domain, filled in from reference TRBV19 and TRBJ2-6, reads DGGITQSPKYLFRKEGQNVTLSCEQNLNHDAMYWYRQDPGQGLRLIYYSQIVNDFQKGDIAEGYSVSREKKESFPLTVTSAQKNPTAFYLCASKSTGANVLTFGAGSRLTVL.

V gene TRBV29-1 combines with J gene TRBJ1-1; 10 bases are a match to TRBD1. The CDR3 length is 12 residues. Germline CDR1 and CDR2: SQVTM and ANQGSEA. J lost 7 bases, V lost 6 bases, and 5 bases had no gene match. The CDR3 here is CSVSDRGGEAFF. The CDR3 DNA sequence: TGCAGCGTCTCGGACAGGGGGGGTGAAGCTTTCTTT.

The rearrangement joins TRBV7-9 to TRBJ2-5; maybe TRBD1 (5 bases). V was pared by 5 bases and J by 2 bases, with 12 bases between. Germline V gene data show CDR1 as SEHNR and CDR2 as FQNEAQ (reference sequence). This CDR3 spans 14 amino acids. The CDR3 here is CASSPATDQETQYF. CDR3 coding DNA: TGTGCCAGCAGCCCGGCGACAGATCAAGAGACCCAGTACTTC.

V is TRBV4-2 and J is TRBJ2-1, with TRBD1 matching 11 bases. V lost 3 bases to trimming and J lost 3 bases; unmatched junction nucleotides: 4. The CDR3 runs to 16 residues. Germline CDR1 reads LGHNA; CDR2 reads YNFKEQ. For the CDR3, the DNA is TGTGCCAGCAGCCAGCAAGGGACAGGGGGCTACAATGAGCAGTTCTTC. It codes for CASSQQGTGGYNEQFF.

This chain connects TRBV29-1 to TRBJ2-7, with a tentative D call TRBD2 (6 bases). Per germline, CDR1 SQVTM and CDR2 ANQGSEA. Trimming left V 3 bases short and J 6 bases short, with 9 bases between. This CDR3 region has 11 residues. CDR3 nucleotide sequence: TGCAGCGTTGAGAGGGGAGGCGAGCAGTACTTC. Protein product: CSVERGGEQYF.

This rearrangement joins TRBV27 to TRBJ1-1, with D unresolved. The V and J ends lost 0 bases and 3 bases respectively, with 11 bases between them. CDR3 length equals 15 residues. CDR1 is MNHEY and CDR2 is SMNVEV in the germline V gene (reference sequence). CDR3 DNA sequence: TGTGCCAGCAGTTTATCCCAGGCGGCCTACACTGAAGCTTTCTTT. It codes for CASSLSQAAYTEAFF.

The chain recombines TRBV10-2 with TRBJ2-5; D may correspond to TRBD1 or TRBD2 (6 bases each). V gave up 6 bases and J gave up 2 bases, with 10 bases separating them. Germline V lookup: CDR1 WSHSY, CDR2 SAAADI. The CDR3 is 13 residues long. The CDR3 DNA is TGCGCCAGCAGACGGGGGCCTCAAGAGACCCAGTACTTC. Its translation is CASRRGPQETQYF.

The sample holds a few counts of this clone. V usage is TRBV29-1 and J usage is TRBJ1-2; the D gene is possibly TRBD1 (6 bases). The V and J ends lost 7 bases and 2 bases respectively, with 14 bases between them. Germline V gene data show CDR1 as SQVTM and CDR2 as ANQGSEA. This CDR3 is 13 amino acids long. DNA of the CDR3: TGCAGCGCCCCAAACAGGGAGAACTATGGCTACACCTTC. It is translated as CSAPNRENYGYTF.